This TCR beta chain comes out of a study of control samples from healthy donors and cancer patients. V shed 5 bases and J shed 3 bases, with 10 bases lying between them. Per germline, CDR1 LNHDA and CDR2 SQIVND (reference sequence). This CDR3 has 13 residues. Produced via immunoSEQ multiplex PCR; TCRdb's table is partial and in-frame only. This table has around 53,000 clones, around 86% appearing once. The TCR originated in a woman aged 50 to 60 with lung cancer. This sequence joins TRBV19 and TRBJ1-1; D unresolved. The sequenced sample consisted of PBMCs. This CDR3 reads CASSPGLDTEAFF. The CDR3 region has the DNA TGTGCCAGTAGTCCCGGGCTGGACACTGAAGCTTTCTTT.